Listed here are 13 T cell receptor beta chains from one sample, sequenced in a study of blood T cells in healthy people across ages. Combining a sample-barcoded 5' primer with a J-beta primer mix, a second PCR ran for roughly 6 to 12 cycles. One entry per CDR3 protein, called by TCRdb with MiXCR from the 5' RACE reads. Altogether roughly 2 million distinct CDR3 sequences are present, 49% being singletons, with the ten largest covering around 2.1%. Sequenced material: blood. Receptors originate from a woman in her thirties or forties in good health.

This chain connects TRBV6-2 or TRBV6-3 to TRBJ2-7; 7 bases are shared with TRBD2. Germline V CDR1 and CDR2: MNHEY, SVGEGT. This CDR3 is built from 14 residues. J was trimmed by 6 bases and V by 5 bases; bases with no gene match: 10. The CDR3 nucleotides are TGTGCCAGCAGTAATCCGGGAGGCGCCTTCGAGCAGTACTTC. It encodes CASSNPGGAFEQYF.

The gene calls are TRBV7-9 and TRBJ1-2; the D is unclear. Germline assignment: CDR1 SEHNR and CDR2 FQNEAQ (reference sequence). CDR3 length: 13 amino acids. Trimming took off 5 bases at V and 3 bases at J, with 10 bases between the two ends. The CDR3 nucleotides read TGTGCCAGCAGCACCCCCGGGGACTATGGCTACACCTTC. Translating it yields CASSTPGDYGYTF.

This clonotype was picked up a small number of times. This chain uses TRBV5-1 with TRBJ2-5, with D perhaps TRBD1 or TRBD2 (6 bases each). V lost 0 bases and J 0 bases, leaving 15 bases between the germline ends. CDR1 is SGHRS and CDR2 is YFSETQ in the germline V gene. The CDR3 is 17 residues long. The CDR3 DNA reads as TGCGCCAGCAGCTTGGTATCGGGGGCTCAGTACCAAGAGACCCAGTACTTC. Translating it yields CASSLVSGAQYQETQYF.

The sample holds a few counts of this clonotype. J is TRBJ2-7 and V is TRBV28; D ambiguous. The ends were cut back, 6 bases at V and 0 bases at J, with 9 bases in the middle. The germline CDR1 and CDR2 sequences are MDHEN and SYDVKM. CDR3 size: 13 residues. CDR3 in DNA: TGTGCCAGCAGCGCAGTCCTCTCCTACGAGCAGTACTTC. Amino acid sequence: CASSAVLSYEQYF.

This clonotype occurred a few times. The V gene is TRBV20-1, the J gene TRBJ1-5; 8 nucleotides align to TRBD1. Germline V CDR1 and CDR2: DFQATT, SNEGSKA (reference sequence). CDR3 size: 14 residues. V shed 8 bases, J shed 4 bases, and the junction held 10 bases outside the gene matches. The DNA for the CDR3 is TGCAGTACGGCCCCCGGGACAGGAAATCAGCCCCAGCATTTT. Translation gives CSTAPGTGNQPQHF.

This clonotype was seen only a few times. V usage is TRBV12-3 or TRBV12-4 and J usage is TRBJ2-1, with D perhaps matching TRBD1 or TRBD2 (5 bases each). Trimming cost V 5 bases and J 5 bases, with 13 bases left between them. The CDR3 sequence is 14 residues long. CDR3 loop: CASSPGTVHNEQFF. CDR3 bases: TGTGCCAGCAGTCCCGGGACGGTACACAATGAGCAGTTCTTC.

The CDR3 protein is CASNDWGRDPYGYTF. CDR3 nucleotide sequence: TGTGCCAGCAACGATTGGGGGCGCGATCCCTATGGCTACACCTTC. The V call is TRBV7-2, the J call TRBJ1-2, with D possibly TRBD1 on 6 matching bases. Germline lookup yields CDR1 SGHTA and CDR2 FQGNSA. Trimming removed 7 bases at V and 4 bases at J, with 19 bases between. The CDR3 length is 15 residues.

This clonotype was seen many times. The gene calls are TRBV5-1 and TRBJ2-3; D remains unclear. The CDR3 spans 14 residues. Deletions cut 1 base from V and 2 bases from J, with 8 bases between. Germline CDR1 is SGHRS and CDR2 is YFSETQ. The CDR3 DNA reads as TGCGCCAGCAGCTTGCGTGGGGACACAGATACGCAGTATTTT. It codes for CASSLRGDTDTQYF.

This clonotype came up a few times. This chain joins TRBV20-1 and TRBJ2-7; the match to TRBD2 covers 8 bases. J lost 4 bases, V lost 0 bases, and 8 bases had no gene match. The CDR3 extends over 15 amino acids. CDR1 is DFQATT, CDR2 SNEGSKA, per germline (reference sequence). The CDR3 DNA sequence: TGCAGTGCTAGAGAATCAGAACTAGCGGAATACGAGCAGTACTTC. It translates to CSARESELAEYEQYF.

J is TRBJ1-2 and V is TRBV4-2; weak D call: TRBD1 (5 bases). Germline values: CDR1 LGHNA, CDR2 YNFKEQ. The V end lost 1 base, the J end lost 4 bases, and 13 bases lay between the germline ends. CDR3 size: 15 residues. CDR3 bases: TGTGCCAGCAGCCAAGCCGGGGGAGGGATCTATGGCTACACCTTC. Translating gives CASSQAGGGIYGYTF.

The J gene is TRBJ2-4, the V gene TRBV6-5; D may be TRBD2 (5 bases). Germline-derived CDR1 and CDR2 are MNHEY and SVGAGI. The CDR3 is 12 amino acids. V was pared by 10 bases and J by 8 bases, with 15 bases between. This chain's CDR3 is CANSQEGYIQYF. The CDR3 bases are TGTGCCAACAGCCAAGAGGGATACATTCAGTACTTC.

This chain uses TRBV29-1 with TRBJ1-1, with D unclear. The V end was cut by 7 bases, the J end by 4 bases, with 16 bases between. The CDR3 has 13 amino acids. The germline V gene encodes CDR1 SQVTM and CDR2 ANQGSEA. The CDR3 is CSGKTEVITEAFF. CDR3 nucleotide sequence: TGCAGCGGAAAGACGGAGGTAATCACTGAAGCTTTCTTT.

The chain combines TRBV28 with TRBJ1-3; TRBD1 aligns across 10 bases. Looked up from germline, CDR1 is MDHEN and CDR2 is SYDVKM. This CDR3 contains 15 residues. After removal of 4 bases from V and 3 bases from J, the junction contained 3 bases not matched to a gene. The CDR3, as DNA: TGTGCCAGCAGTTCGACAGGGGGCTATGGAAACACCATATATTTT. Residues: CASSSTGGYGNTIYF. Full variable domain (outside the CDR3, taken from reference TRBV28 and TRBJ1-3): DVKVTQSSRYLVKRTGEKVFLECVQDMDHENMFWYRQDPGLGLRLIYFSYDVKMKEKGDIPEGYSVSREKKERFSLILESASTNQTSMYLCASSSTGGYGNTIYFGEGSWLTVV.